Following are 9 T cell receptor beta chains from one sample sequenced in a study of cytomegalovirus exposure and HLA in healthy donors (dated by TCRdb to about 2017). Libraries were prepared through the immunoSEQ multiplex PCR assay. A mixture of 60 forward primers for TCR Vbeta segments and 13 reverse primers for TCR Jbeta segments was used in the multiplex PCR. The table was pulled from immuneACCESS by TCRdb, which kept in-frame rearrangements only. Such tables lose some clones; where checked, under half of the loss comes from unresolved V genes, and the rest has no known cause. Recorded for this sample are 150,000 to 200,000 clones; 65% to 90% of them occurred a single time. The ten largest clones take up about 10% of the sample. The sequenced sample consisted of PBMCs. These receptors all come from a man aged 50 or older in good health and CMV-seropositive.

This sequence joins TRBV4-3 and TRBJ1-1; possibly TRBD1 for D (5 bases). Germline loops: CDR1 LGHNA, CDR2 YSLEER. The CDR3 consists of 16 residues. The V and J ends lost 0 bases and 2 bases respectively, with 13 bases between them. CDR3 coding DNA: TGCGCCAGCAGCCAAGATTGGGGCAGGAGAAACACTGAAGCTTTCTTT. Encoded protein: CASSQDWGRRNTEAFF.

The chain employs TRBV4-3 and TRBJ2-7; D not resolved. Germline CDR1 and CDR2: LGHNA and YSLEER. The CDR3 is 14 amino acids. Between the trimmed V and J ends, which lost 0 bases and 4 bases, there was a span of 10 bases. The CDR3 protein is CASSQDATRYEQYF. CDR3 DNA: TGCGCCAGCAGCCAAGATGCGACAAGATACGAGCAGTACTTC.

This clone appeared a single time. This chain uses TRBV2 with TRBJ2-2; D uncertain. V shed 8 bases and J shed 3 bases, with 10 bases lying between them. This CDR3 contains 13 residues. CDR1 SNHLY and CDR2 FYNNEI come from the germline V gene. In DNA, the CDR3 is TGTGCCAGCTCCAAAGAGCACACCGGGGAGCTGTTTTTT. Protein product: CASSKEHTGELFF.

The rearrangement uses TRBV5-6 and TRBJ2-4, with TRBD1 matching over 7 bases. In germline, CDR1 is SGHDT, CDR2 YYEEEE. The V segment lost 4 bases and the J segment 0 bases; nucleotides outside the gene matches: 4. This CDR3 contains 15 residues. The CDR3 coding sequence is TGTGCCAGCAGCATAGGACAGGTAGCCAAAAACATTCAGTACTTC. This encodes CASSIGQVAKNIQYF.

The chain has TRBV6-1 and TRBJ1-2, with 10 nucleotides matching TRBD1. Per germline, CDR1 MNHNS and CDR2 SASEGT. The CDR3 runs 15 residues. J lost 3 bases, V lost 7 bases, and 8 bases had no gene match. CDR3 coding DNA: TGTGCCAGCAACCAAGGACAGGGGGATCACTATGGCTACACCTTC. Translation: CASNQGQGDHYGYTF.

The rearrangement uses TRBV25-1 and TRBJ2-4; D perhaps matches TRBD1 (5 bases). CDR3 length: 13 amino acids. Germline V gives CDR1 MGHDK, CDR2 SYGVNS. V was clipped by 3 bases and J by 8 bases, with 11 bases between them. This chain's CDR3 is CASSESGLDIQYF. In DNA, the CDR3 is TGTGCCAGCAGTGAGTCAGGGTTGGACATTCAGTACTTC.

The J gene is TRBJ2-7, the V gene TRBV20-1, with 8 bases lining up with TRBD1. The germline CDR1 and CDR2 sequences are DFQATT and SNEGSKA (reference sequence). This CDR3 is built from 11 residues. The junction had 5 bases not matched to a gene; V was cut back by 6 bases and J by 7 bases. This CDR3 is CSAMTGEEQYF. The CDR3 DNA is TGCAGTGCCATGACAGGGGAAGAGCAGTACTTC.

The CDR3 region has the DNA TGTGCCAGCAGCTTAACCGACAGGGGTCGGTACGAGCAGTACTTC. It encodes CASSLTDRGRYEQYF. This rearrangement joins TRBV7-8 to TRBJ2-7, with TRBD1 matching 8 bases. Germline trimming cut 2 bases from V and 4 bases from J; bases unmatched to any gene: 7. The CDR3 contains 15 residues. Germline CDR1 SGHVS, CDR2 FQNEAQ.

The CDR3 is CASSQEDRGQETQYF. CDR3 sequence (DNA): TGCGCCAGCAGCCAAGAGGACAGGGGGCAAGAGACCCAGTACTTC. The chain couples TRBV4-3 to TRBJ2-5, with 10 nucleotides matching TRBD1. V was pared by 0 bases and J by 2 bases, with 0 bases of the junction left unmatched. Germline CDR1 LGHNA, CDR2 YSLEER. CDR3 length: 15 residues.